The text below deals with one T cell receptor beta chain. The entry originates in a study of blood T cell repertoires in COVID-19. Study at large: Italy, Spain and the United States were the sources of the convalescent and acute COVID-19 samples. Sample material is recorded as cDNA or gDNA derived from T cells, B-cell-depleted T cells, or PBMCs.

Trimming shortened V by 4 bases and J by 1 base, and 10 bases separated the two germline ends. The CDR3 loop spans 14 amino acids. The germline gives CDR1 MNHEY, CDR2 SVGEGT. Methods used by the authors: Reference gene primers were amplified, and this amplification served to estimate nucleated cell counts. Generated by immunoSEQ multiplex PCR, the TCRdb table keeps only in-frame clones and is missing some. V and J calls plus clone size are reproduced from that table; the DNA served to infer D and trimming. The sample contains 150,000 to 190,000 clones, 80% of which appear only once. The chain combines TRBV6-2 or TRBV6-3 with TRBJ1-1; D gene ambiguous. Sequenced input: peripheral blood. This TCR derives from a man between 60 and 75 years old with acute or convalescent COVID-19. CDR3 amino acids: CASSSITENTEAFF. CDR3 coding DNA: TGTGCCAGCAGTTCCATTACAGAGAACACTGAAGCTTTCTTT.